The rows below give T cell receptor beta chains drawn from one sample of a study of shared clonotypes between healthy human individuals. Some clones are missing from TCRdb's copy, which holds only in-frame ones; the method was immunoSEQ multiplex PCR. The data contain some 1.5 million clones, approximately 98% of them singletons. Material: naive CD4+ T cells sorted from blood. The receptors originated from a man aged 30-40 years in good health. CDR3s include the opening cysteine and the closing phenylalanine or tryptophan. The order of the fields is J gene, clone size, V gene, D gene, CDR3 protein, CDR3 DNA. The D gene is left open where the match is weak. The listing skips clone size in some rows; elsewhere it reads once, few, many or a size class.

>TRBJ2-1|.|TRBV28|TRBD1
CAGSQGNNEQFF
TGTGCCGGATCACAGGGGAACAATGAGCAGTTCTTC
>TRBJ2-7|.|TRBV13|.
CASSSPGRANEQYF
TGTGCCAGCAGCTCGCCCGGGAGAGCCAACGAGCAGTACTTC
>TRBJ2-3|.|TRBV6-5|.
CASSYYGTSTDTQYF
TGTGCCAGCAGTTACTACGGGACGTCCACAGATACGCAGTATTTT
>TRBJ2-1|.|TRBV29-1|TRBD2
CSVEPLWTSGSGEQFF
TGCAGCGTTGAGCCGCTATGGACTAGCGGGAGCGGTGAGCAGTTCTTC
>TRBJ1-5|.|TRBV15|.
CATSRDMRSGKEPQHF
TGTGCCACCAGCAGAGATATGCGTTCAGGGAAGGAGCCCCAGCATTTT
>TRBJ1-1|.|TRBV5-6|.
CASSPQGRVNTEAFF
TGTGCCAGCAGCCCACAGGGTCGTGTGAACACTGAAGCTTTCTTT
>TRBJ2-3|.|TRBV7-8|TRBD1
CASRSRDRAPDTQYF
TGTGCCAGCAGATCCCGGGACAGGGCCCCAGATACGCAGTATTTT
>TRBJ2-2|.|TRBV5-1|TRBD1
CASSSNRGRVPGELFF
TGCGCCAGCAGCTCGAACAGGGGGCGGGTTCCCGGGGAGCTGTTTTTT
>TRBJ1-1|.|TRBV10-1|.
CASSESRRGNTEAFF
TGCGCCAGCAGTGAGTCGAGGCGAGGCAACACTGAAGCTTTCTTT
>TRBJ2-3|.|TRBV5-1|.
CASSSGIYTDTQYF
TGCGCCAGCAGCTCAGGAATATACACAGATACGCAGTATTTT
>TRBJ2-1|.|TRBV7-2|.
CASSSRGLSSYNEQFF
TGTGCCAGCAGCTCTCGGGGTTTAAGCTCCTACAATGAGCAGTTCTTC
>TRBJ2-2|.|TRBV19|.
CASSTFSSGELFF
TGTGCCAGTAGTACCTTTAGTTCCGGGGAGCTGTTTTTT
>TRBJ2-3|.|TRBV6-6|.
CASSYGPVDTQYF
TGTGCCAGCAGTTACGGTCCCGTAGATACGCAGTATTTT
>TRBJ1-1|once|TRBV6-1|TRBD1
CASSATRGTVNTEAFF
TGTGCCAGCAGTGCCACGAGGGGGACAGTGAACACTGAAGCTTTCTTT
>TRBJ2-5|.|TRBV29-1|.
CSAGRNQETQYF
TGCAGTGCAGGGAGAAACCAAGAGACCCAGTACTTC
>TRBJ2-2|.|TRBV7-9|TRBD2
CASMGLGRAPAGELFF
TGTGCCAGCATGGGTCTCGGGAGGGCCCCGGCCGGGGAGCTGTTTTTT
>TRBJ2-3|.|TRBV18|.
CASSPPLVGEDTQYF
TGTGCCAGCTCACCACCGTTGGTGGGGGAAGATACGCAGTATTTT
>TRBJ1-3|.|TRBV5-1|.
CASSRQGTPSGNTIYF
TGCGCCAGCAGCCGTCAGGGGACTCCCTCTGGAAACACCATATATTTT
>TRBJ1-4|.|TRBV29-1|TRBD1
CSVDLTGTGEKLFF
TGCAGCGTTGATTTGACAGGGACGGGCGAAAAACTGTTTTTT
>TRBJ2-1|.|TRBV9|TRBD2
CASSVVASGPSSYNEQFF
TGTGCCAGCAGCGTAGTAGCTAGCGGGCCCAGCTCCTACAATGAGCAGTTCTTC
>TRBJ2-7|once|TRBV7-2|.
CASSFPGQLAPYEQYF
TGTGCCAGCAGCTTTCCCGGACAGTTGGCACCCTACGAGCAGTACTTC
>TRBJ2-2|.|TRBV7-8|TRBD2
CASSRGLAEGGNTGELFF
TGTGCCAGCAGCCGAGGACTAGCAGAAGGGGGTAACACCGGGGAGCTGTTTTTT
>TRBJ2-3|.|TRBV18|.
CASFHQPSNTDTQYF
TGTGCCAGCTTTCACCAGCCTAGCAACACAGATACGCAGTATTTT
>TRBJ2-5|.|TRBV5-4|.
CASSPFLETQYF
TGTGCCAGCAGCCCCTTTCTAGAGACCCAGTACTTC
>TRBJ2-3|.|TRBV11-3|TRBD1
CASSLGQGAKAQYF
TGTGCCAGCAGCTTGGGACAGGGGGCTAAGGCGCAGTATTTT
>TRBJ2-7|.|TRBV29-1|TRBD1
CSVTGTGAYEQYF
TGCAGCGTTACCGGGACAGGGGCCTACGAGCAGTACTTC
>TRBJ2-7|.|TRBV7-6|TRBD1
CASSPLPGQGAALLNEQYF
TGTGCCAGCAGCCCCCTACCGGGACAGGGGGCGGCTCTTCTCAACGAGCAGTACTTC
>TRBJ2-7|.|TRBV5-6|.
CASSLRILAVDYEQYF
TGTGCCAGCAGCTTACGGATTTTAGCGGTAGACTACGAGCAGTACTTC
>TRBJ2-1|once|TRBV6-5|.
CASSYGHEQFF
TGTGCCAGCAGTTACGGTCATGAGCAGTTCTTC
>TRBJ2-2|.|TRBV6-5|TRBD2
CASSSGGNTGELFF
TGTGCCAGCTCGAGCGGGGGGAACACCGGGGAGCTGTTTTTT
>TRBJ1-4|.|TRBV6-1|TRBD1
CASSGDSHPTNEKLFF
TGTGCCAGCAGTGGGGACAGCCACCCAACTAATGAAAAACTGTTTTTT
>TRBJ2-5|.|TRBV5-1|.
CASSMGLQETQYF
TGCGCCAGCAGCATGGGACTTCAAGAGACCCAGTACTTC
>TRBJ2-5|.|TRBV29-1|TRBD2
CSVGGLARPRSLGTQYF
TGCAGCGTTGGAGGACTAGCTAGGCCAAGGAGCCTCGGGACCCAGTACTTC
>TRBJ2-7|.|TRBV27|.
CASGYMDHEQYF
TGTGCCAGCGGGTATATGGATCACGAGCAGTACTTC
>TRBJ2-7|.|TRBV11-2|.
CASSSRYEQYF
TGTGCCAGCAGCTCCCGCTACGAGCAGTACTTC
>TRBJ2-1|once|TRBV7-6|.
CASSLSRGEQFF
TGTGCCAGCAGCCTTAGCCGAGGTGAGCAGTTCTTC
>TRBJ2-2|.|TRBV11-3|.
CASSLDTGELFF
TGTGCCAGCAGCTTAGATACGGGGGAGCTGTTTTTT
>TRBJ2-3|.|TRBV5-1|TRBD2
CASSLAAAGGPMDTQYF
TGCGCCAGCAGCTTGGCCGCAGCGGGAGGGCCTATGGATACGCAGTATTTT
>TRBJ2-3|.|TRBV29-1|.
CSYRNPSDTQYF
TGCAGTTACCGGAACCCGTCAGATACGCAGTATTTT
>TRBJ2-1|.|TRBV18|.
CASSGLQNNEQFF
TGTGCCAGCTCGGGACTCCAAAACAATGAGCAGTTCTTC
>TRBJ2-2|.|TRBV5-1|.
CASSSLGGPGELFF
TGCGCCAGCAGCAGCCTGGGGGGTCCCGGGGAGCTGTTTTTT
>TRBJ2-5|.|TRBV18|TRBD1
CASSPSQGETQYF
TGTGCCAGCTCACCCTCACAGGGGGAGACCCAGTACTTC
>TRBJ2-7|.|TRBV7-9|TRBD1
CASSQRTGFDEQYF
TGTGCCAGCAGCCAGAGGACAGGTTTCGACGAGCAGTACTTC
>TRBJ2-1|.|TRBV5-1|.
CASSLPPGGVDEQFF
TGCGCCAGCAGCTTGCCTCCCGGTGGTGTGGACGAGCAGTTCTTC
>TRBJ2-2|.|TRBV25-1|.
CASSDSPGGGPGELFF
TGTGCCAGCAGTGATTCCCCCGGAGGGGGCCCCGGGGAGCTGTTTTTT
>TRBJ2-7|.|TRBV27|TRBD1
CASSISRDRVNEQYF
TGTGCCAGCAGTATCTCCCGCGACAGGGTGAACGAGCAGTACTTC
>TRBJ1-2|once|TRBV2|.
CASNPGYMGYTF
TGTGCCAGCAATCCCGGATACATGGGCTACACCTTC
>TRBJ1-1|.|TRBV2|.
CASSYGTPIEAFF
TGTGCCAGCAGCTACGGGACACCAATTGAAGCTTTCTTT
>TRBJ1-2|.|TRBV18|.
CASSAGRGNYGYTF
TGTGCCAGCTCGGCAGGCAGGGGCAACTATGGCTACACCTTC
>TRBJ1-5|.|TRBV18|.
CASSPPSRTSNQPQHF
TGTGCCAGCTCACCCCCCTCGAGGACTAGCAATCAGCCCCAGCATTTT
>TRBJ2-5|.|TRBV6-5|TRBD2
CASSYRLAGGLETQYF
TGTGCCAGCAGTTACCGACTAGCGGGAGGTCTAGAGACCCAGTACTTC
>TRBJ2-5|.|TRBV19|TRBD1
CASNAGRGPRETQYF
TGTGCCAGTAACGCGGGCAGGGGGCCACGTGAGACCCAGTACTTC
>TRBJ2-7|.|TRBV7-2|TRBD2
CASAGGGLLSPYEQYF
TGTGCCAGCGCGGGGGGCGGCCTCCTCTCTCCCTACGAGCAGTACTTC
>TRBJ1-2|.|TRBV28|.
CASSRLVGYTF
TGTGCCAGCAGTAGGTTAGTCGGCTACACCTTC
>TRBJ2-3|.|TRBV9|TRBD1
CASSRDRYTDTQYF
TGTGCCAGCAGCAGGGACAGATACACAGATACGCAGTATTTT
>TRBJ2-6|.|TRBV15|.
CATSDVHRPTSGANVLTF
TGTGCCACCAGCGATGTTCACAGGCCGACCTCTGGGGCCAACGTCCTGACTTTC
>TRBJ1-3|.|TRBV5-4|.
CASSLGGAGNTIYF
TGTGCCAGCAGCTTGGGGGGCGCTGGAAACACCATATATTTT
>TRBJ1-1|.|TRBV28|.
CASSLSGTEAFF
TGTGCCAGCAGTTTATCAGGGACTGAAGCTTTCTTT
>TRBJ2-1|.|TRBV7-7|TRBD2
CASSPGTISYNEQFF
TGTGCCAGCAGCCCCGGGACTATCTCTTACAATGAGCAGTTCTTC